What follows are 22 T cell receptor beta chains derived from one specimen sequenced in a study of blood T cell repertoires in COVID-19. The method was immunoSEQ multiplex PCR; TCRdb's version includes in-frame clones alone and lacks a portion of them. The sample lists some 74,000 clones; about 80% were seen once. Material: peripheral blood. The receptor source for this set is a human donor in a cohort sampled during active COVID-19.

The chain couples TRBV27 to TRBJ2-3, with 7 bases that match TRBD2. Germline V gene sequence: CDR1 MNHEY, CDR2 SMNVEV (reference sequence). The CDR3 is made up of 16 amino acids. With V trimmed by 4 bases and J by 4 bases, 11 bases remained unmatched. The CDR3 region is CASSSLAVAVPDTQYF. The CDR3 nucleotides are TGTGCCAGCAGTTCCCTAGCGGTCGCGGTACCAGATACGCAGTATTTT.

CDR3 in amino acids: CASSDSLAGGHEQFF. CDR3 nucleotides: TGTGCCAGCAGTGACTCTCTAGCGGGGGGGCACGAGCAGTTCTTC. This chain joins TRBV6-4 and TRBJ2-1; 12 bases align to TRBD2. This CDR3 has 15 residues. CDR1 and CDR2 (germline): MRHNA, SNTAGT. V lost 0 bases, J lost 10 bases, and 4 bases stayed unmatched.

The rearrangement links TRBV4-2 to TRBJ2-3, with 9 bases aligning to TRBD2. V shed 1 base and J 1 base; nucleotides not matched to a gene: 3. The CDR3 totals 16 residues. Germline V CDR1 and CDR2: LGHNA, YNFKEQ. The CDR3 here is CASSQARTSGTDTQYF. In nucleotides, the CDR3 is TGTGCCAGCAGCCAAGCCCGGACTAGCGGCACAGATACGCAGTATTTT.

J is TRBJ2-7 and V is TRBV3-1 (or the pseudogene TRBV3-2); D possibly corresponds to TRBD1 (5 bases). Trimming removed 4 bases at V and 6 bases at J, with 16 bases between. The CDR3 has 14 amino acids. From germline, CDR1 is LGHDT and CDR2 YNNKEL (reference sequence). The CDR3 nucleotides are TGTGCCAGCAGCCTGAGCAAGGGGAAAGGCGAGCAGTACTTC. Its protein product is CASSLSKGKGEQYF.

This clone was seen many times. The CDR3 loop is CASSRGQGNSPLHF. The CDR3 DNA reads as TGTGCCAGCAGCAGGGGACAGGGGAATTCACCCCTCCACTTT. The genes are TRBV28 and TRBJ1-6; 10 bases are shared with TRBD1. Germline trimming cut 6 bases from V and 7 bases from J; bases unmatched to any gene: 3. The CDR3 runs 14 residues. From germline, CDR1 is MDHEN and CDR2 SYDVKM. The full variable domain, with the rest looked up from reference TRBV28 and TRBJ1-6, is DVKVTQSSRYLVKRTGEKVFLECVQDMDHENMFWYRQDPGLGLRLIYFSYDVKMKEKGDIPEGYSVSREKKERFSLILESASTNQTSMYLCASSRGQGNSPLHFGNGTRLTVT.

The chain uses TRBV11-1 and TRBJ1-4; D unresolved. Trimming pared 4 bases from V and 8 bases from J, leaving 11 bases between. CDR1 SGHAT and CDR2 FQDESV come from the germline V gene (reference sequence). This CDR3 is built from 13 residues. CDR3 nucleotides: TGTGCCAGCAGCTCGGCTTTGCGGGAAAAACTGTTTTTT. It codes for CASSSALREKLFF.

The DNA of the CDR3 is TGCAGTGCTAGTCGTCCCGGGGTAGCCTCTGGAAACACCATATATTTT. It yields the protein CSASRPGVASGNTIYF. The rearrangement joins TRBV20-1 to TRBJ1-3; D not resolved. CDR3 size: 16 residues. The V end lost 3 bases, the J end lost 0 bases, and 15 bases lay between the germline ends. Germline V CDR1 and CDR2: DFQATT, SNEGSKA (reference sequence).

The table lists this clone with a count of one. This chain connects TRBV7-6 to TRBJ2-1, with 8 bases matching TRBD1. Germline V lookup: CDR1 SGHVS, CDR2 FNYEAQ. The CDR3 contains 15 residues. Trimming removed 3 bases from V and 7 bases from J; junction bases left unmatched: 8. The CDR3 sequence is CASSFWTGTPNEQFF. CDR3 sequence (DNA): TGTGCCAGCAGCTTCTGGACAGGGACCCCTAATGAGCAGTTCTTC. Full variable domain (rest looked up from reference TRBV7-6 and TRBJ2-1): GAGVSQSPRYKVTKRGQDVALRCDPISGHVSLYWYRQALGQGPEFLTYFNYEAQQDKSGLPNDRFSAERPEGSISTLTIQRTEQRDSAMYRCASSFWTGTPNEQFFGPGTRLTVL.

Only a few counts were recorded for this clone. The chain combines TRBV9 with TRBJ1-2; TRBD1 matches at 7 bases. The CDR3 covers 13 residues. V lost 0 bases and J lost 4; bases outside the gene matches: 0. CDR1 SGDLS and CDR2 YYNGEE come from the germline V gene. The CDR3 nucleotides are TGTGCCAGCAGCGTAGGACAGGGCTATGGCTACACCTTC. The encoded protein is CASSVGQGYGYTF.

This clone is a singleton in its sample. The genes are TRBV11-2 and TRBJ1-6, with D uncertain. The germline CDR1 and CDR2 sequences are SGHAT and FQNNGV. Trimming shortened V by 1 base and J by 10 bases, and 11 bases separated the two germline ends. There are 14 residues in the CDR3. The CDR3 DNA sequence: TGTGCCAGCAGCTTAGCGGGAGGGTTCTCACCCCTCCACTTT. Amino acids: CASSLAGGFSPLHF.

J is TRBJ2-2 and V is TRBV4-3, with 8 bases aligning to TRBD1. From germline, CDR1 is LGHNA and CDR2 YSLEER. The V gene end was trimmed by 3 bases and the J gene end by 9 bases; junction bases not matched to a gene: 9. This CDR3 has 15 amino acids. The CDR3 coding sequence is TGCGCCAGCAGCCAGGTGGCCCAGGGGGCTCGGGAGCTGTTTTTT. Its protein is CASSQVAQGARELFF.

CDR3 residues: CASGLVPEGQGDTEAFF. The CDR3 DNA is TGTGCTAGTGGTTTGGTACCCGAGGGACAGGGGGACACTGAAGCTTTCTTT. The chain couples TRBV12-5 to TRBJ1-1, with 11 bases lining up with TRBD1. Per the germline V gene, CDR1 is LGHNT and CDR2 is FRNRAP. Germline trimming cut 0 bases from V and 3 bases from J; bases unmatched to any gene: 6. The CDR3 contains 17 residues. Based on the CDR3 plus reference TRBV12-5 and TRBJ1-1, the full variable domain is DARVTQTPRHKVTEMGQEVTMRCQPILGHNTVFWYRQTMMQGLELLAYFRNRAPLDDSGMPKDRFSAEMPDATLATLKIQPSEPRDSAVYFCASGLVPEGQGDTEAFFGQGTRLTVV.

This clone was recorded once. This chain joins TRBV20-1 and TRBJ2-5; tentative D call: TRBD1 (6 bases). V was trimmed by 6 bases and J by 3 bases, leaving 14 bases between them. The CDR3 extends over 13 amino acids. Germline V gives CDR1 DFQATT, CDR2 SNEGSKA (reference sequence). CDR3 sequence: CSASQPGEETQYF. CDR3 DNA: TGCAGTGCAAGTCAACCAGGGGAAGAGACCCAGTACTTC.

V and J are TRBV28 and TRBJ1-1, with 7 bases aligning to TRBD1. V shed 3 bases, J shed 5 bases, and the junction held 3 bases outside the gene matches. There are 13 residues in the CDR3. Per germline, CDR1 MDHEN and CDR2 SYDVKM. CDR3 region: CASSFPGGTEAFF. The CDR3, as DNA: TGTGCCAGCAGTTTTCCAGGGGGAACTGAAGCTTTCTTT.

V gene TRBV7-2 combines with J gene TRBJ2-1, with 8 bases aligning to TRBD1. This CDR3 is 15 amino acids long. Trimming cost V 1 base and J 6 bases; bases outside gene matches: 5. The V gene's germline CDR1 is SGHTA and CDR2 FQGNSA. CDR3 sequence reads: CASSLGRGTGNEQFF. In nucleotides, the CDR3 is TGTGCCAGCAGCTTAGGAAGAGGGACAGGCAATGAGCAGTTCTTC.

This rearrangement joins TRBV4-3 to TRBJ1-6; 7 bases fit TRBD1. This CDR3 spans 14 amino acids. V trimming: 4 bases; J trimming: 10 bases; junction bases outside the gene matches: 7. The germline CDR1 and CDR2 sequences are LGHNA and YSLEER. The CDR3 region is CASSPDRDGSPLHF. In nucleotides, the CDR3 is TGCGCCAGCAGCCCCGACAGGGACGGATCACCCCTCCACTTT.

V usage is TRBV6-6 and J usage is TRBJ2-5, with 8 bases identical to TRBD1. There are 13 residues in the CDR3. V trimming: 7 bases; J trimming: 6 bases; junction bases outside the gene matches: 7. Germline values: CDR1 MNHNY, CDR2 SVGAGI (reference sequence). The CDR3 DNA reads TGTGCCAGCACTAAGGACAGGGCAAAGACCCAGTACTTC. Amino acids: CASTKDRAKTQYF.

The chain combines TRBV24-1 with TRBJ2-2; 7 nucleotides align to TRBD1. This CDR3 comprises 14 residues. Unmatched junction bases numbered 3, after V lost 4 bases and J lost 5 bases. Per germline, CDR1 KGHDR and CDR2 SFDVKD. For the CDR3, the DNA is TGTGCCACCAGTGACCACAGGGGTACCGGGGAGCTGTTTTTT. Translated: CATSDHRGTGELFF.

The chain carries TRBV6-2 or TRBV6-3 and TRBJ2-2; TRBD1 aligns across 7 bases. The length of the CDR3 is 16 residues. Losses at the gene ends were 2 bases for V and 6 bases for J; bases not matched to a gene: 9. Germline V lookup: CDR1 MNHEY, CDR2 SVGEGT. CDR3 nucleotides: TGTGCCAGCAGTTACGGCAGGGGGAATCGGGCCGGGGAGCTGTTTTTT. Protein product: CASSYGRGNRAGELFF.

V usage is TRBV6-2 or TRBV6-3 and J usage is TRBJ2-7, with D tentatively TRBD1 (5 bases). Germline-derived CDR1 and CDR2 are MNHEY and SVGEGT. V was trimmed by 5 bases and J by 3 bases, leaving 11 bases between them. The CDR3 consists of 13 residues. Here the CDR3 reads CASSRQKDYEQYV. CDR3 in DNA: TGTGCCAGCAGTCGACAGAAAGACTACGAGCAGTACGTC.

This clone was observed a handful of times. V gene TRBV24-1 combines with J gene TRBJ2-5, with TRBD1 identical over 12 bases. J was trimmed by 5 bases and V by 3 bases; bases with no gene match: 12. The germline V gene encodes CDR1 KGHDR and CDR2 SFDVKD. There are 18 residues in the CDR3. This chain's CDR3 is CATSDPSSGTGGRETQYF. The DNA of the CDR3 is TGTGCCACCAGTGATCCCAGCTCGGGGACAGGGGGCAGGGAGACCCAGTACTTC.

The chain carries TRBV12-5 and TRBJ2-3, with D perhaps TRBD2 (7 bases). The V gene lost 6 bases and the J gene lost 3 bases, with 13 bases spanning the gap. Germline lookup yields CDR1 LGHNT and CDR2 FRNRAP. The CDR3 totals 14 residues. The CDR3 region is CASGKGGATDTQYF. The DNA of the CDR3 is TGTGCTAGTGGAAAAGGGGGGGCTACAGATACGCAGTATTTT.